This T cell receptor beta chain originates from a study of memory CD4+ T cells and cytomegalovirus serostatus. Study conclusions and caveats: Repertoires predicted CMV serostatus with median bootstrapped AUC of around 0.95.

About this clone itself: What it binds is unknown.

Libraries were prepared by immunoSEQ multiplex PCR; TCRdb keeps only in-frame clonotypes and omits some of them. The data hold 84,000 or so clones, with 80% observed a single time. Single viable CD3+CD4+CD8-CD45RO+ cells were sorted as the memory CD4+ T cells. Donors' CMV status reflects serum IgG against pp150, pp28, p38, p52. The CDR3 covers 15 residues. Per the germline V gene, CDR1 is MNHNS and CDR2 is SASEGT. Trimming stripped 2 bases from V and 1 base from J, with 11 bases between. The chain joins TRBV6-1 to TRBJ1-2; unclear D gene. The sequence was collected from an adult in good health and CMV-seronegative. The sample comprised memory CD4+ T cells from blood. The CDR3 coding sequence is TGTGCCAGCAGTGAAACGGTAGCGGTTAACTATGGCTACACCTTC. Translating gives CASSETVAVNYGYTF.